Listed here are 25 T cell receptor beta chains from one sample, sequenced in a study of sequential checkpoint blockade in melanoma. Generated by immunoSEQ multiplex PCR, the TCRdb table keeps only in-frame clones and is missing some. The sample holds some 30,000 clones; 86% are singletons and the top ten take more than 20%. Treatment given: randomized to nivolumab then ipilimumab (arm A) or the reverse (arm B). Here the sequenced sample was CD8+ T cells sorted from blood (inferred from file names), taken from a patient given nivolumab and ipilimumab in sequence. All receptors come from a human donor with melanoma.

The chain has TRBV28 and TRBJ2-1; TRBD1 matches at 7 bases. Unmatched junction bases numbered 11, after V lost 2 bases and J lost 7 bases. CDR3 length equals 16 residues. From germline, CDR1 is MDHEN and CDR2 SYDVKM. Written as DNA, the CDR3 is TGTGCCAGCAGTTTAATTCGACAGGGAAGTTATAATGAGCAGTTCTTC. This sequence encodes CASSLIRQGSYNEQFF. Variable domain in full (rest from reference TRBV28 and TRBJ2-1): DVKVTQSSRYLVKRTGEKVFLECVQDMDHENMFWYRQDPGLGLRLIYFSYDVKMKEKGDIPEGYSVSREKKERFSLILESASTNQTSMYLCASSLIRQGSYNEQFFGPGTRLTVL.

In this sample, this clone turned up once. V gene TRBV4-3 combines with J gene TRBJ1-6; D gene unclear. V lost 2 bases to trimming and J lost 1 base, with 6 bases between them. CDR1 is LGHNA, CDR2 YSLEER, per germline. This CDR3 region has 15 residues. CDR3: CASSQSKSYNSPLHF. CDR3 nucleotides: TGCGCCAGCAGCCAATCCAAATCCTATAATTCACCCCTCCACTTT.

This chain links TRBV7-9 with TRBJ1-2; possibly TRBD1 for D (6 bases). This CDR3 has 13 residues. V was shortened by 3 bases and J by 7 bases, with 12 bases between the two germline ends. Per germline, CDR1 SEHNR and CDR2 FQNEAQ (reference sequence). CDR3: CASSFTGYSGYTF. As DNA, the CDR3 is TGTGCCAGCAGCTTTACAGGGTACAGTGGCTACACCTTC.

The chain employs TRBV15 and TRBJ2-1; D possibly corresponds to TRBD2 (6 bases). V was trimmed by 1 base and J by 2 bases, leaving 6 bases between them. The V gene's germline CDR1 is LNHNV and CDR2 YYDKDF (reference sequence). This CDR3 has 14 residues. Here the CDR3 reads CATSRGGAYNEQFF. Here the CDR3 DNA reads TGTGCCACCAGCAGAGGGGGGGCCTACAATGAGCAGTTCTTC.

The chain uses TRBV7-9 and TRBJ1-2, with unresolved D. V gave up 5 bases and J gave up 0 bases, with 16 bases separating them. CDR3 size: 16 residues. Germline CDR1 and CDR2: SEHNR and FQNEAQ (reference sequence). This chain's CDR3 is CASSPLLGLANYGYTF. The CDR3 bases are TGTGCCAGCAGCCCACTCCTGGGCTTAGCTAACTATGGCTACACCTTC. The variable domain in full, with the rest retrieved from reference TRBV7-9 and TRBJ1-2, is DTGVSQNPRHKITKRGQNVTFRCDPISEHNRLYWYRQTLGQGPEFLTYFQNEAQLEKSRLLSDRFSAERPKGSFSTLEIQRTEQGDSAMYLCASSPLLGLANYGYTFGSGTRLTVV.

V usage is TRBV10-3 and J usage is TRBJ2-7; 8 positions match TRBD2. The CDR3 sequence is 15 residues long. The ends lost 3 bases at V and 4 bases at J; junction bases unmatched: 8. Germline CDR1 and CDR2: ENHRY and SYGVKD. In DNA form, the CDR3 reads TGTGCCATCAGTGATATTGGCGGGGGGACGTACGAGCAGTACTTC. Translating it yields CAISDIGGGTYEQYF.

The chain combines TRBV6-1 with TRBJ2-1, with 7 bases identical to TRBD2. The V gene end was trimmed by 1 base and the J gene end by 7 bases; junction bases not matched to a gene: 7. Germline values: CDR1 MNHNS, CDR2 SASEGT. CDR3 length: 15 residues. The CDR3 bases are TGTGCCAGCAGTGAAGGGGGCGGGAGTAGGAATGAGCAGTTCTTC. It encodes CASSEGGGSRNEQFF.

This CDR3 reads CASSLGGGTGNYEQYF. As DNA, the CDR3 is TGTGCCAGCAGCCTTGGGGGGGGCACAGGGAACTACGAGCAGTACTTC. The J gene is TRBJ2-7, the V gene TRBV5-8, with D perhaps TRBD2 (7 bases). Trimming pared 4 bases from V and 3 bases from J, leaving 20 bases between. Per germline, CDR1 SGHTS and CDR2 YDEGEE. The CDR3 loop spans 16 amino acids.

The DNA for the CDR3 is TGTGCCAGTAGTATGAGGTCGTGGTCCGCCTCAGGGGAGCAGTACTTC. Protein sequence: CASSMRSWSASGEQYF. The chain joins TRBV19 to TRBJ2-5, with D possibly being TRBD1 (6 bases). Trimming removed 3 bases from V and 11 bases from J, with 25 bases in between. In germline, CDR1 is LNHDA, CDR2 SQIVND (reference sequence). This CDR3 region has 16 residues.

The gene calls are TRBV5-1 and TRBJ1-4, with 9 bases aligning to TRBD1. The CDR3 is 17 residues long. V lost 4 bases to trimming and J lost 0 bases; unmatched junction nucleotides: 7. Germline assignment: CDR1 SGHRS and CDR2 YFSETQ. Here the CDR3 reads CASSGDRDRATNEKLFF. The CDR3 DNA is TGCGCCAGCAGCGGGGACAGGGATCGTGCAACTAATGAAAAACTGTTTTTT.

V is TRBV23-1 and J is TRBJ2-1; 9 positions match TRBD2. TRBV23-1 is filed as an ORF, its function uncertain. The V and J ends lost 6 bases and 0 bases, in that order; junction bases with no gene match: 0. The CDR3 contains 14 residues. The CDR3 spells CASRAGGSYNEQFF. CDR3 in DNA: TGCGCCAGCAGAGCGGGAGGCTCCTACAATGAGCAGTTCTTC.

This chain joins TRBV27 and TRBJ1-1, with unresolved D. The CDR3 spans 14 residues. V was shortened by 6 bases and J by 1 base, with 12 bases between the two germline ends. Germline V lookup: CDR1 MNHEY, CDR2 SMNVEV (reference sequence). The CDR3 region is CASSITGRNTEAFF. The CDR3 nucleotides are TGTGCCAGCAGCATAACCGGGAGGAACACTGAAGCTTTCTTT.

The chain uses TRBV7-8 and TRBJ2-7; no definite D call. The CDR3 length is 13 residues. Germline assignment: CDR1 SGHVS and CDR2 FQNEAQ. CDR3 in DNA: TGTGTTAGCAGGTTAGGGCAGGCATACGAGCAGTACTTC. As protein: CVSRLGQAYEQYF.

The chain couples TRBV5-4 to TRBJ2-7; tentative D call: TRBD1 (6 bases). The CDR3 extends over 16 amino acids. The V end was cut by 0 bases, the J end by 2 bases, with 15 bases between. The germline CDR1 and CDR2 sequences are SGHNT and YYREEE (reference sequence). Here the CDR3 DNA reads TGTGCCAGCAGCTTGGAATTGGGCAGGGGACCCTACGAGCAGTACTTC. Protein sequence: CASSLELGRGPYEQYF.

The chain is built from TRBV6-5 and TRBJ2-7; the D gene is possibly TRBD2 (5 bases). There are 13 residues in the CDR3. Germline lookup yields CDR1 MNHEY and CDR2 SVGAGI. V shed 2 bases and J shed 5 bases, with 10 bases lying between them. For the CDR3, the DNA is TGTGCCAGCAGTTACGGGAGCGAGAACGAGCAGTACTTC. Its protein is CASSYGSENEQYF.

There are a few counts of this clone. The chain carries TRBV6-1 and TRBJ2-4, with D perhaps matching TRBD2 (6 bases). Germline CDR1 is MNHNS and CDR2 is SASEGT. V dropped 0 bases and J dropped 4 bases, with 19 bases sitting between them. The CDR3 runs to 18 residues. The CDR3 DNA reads TGTGCCAGCAGTGAAGCCAATTGGTCGGGGGTTCTTAAAAACATTCAGTACTTC. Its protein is CASSEANWSGVLKNIQYF.

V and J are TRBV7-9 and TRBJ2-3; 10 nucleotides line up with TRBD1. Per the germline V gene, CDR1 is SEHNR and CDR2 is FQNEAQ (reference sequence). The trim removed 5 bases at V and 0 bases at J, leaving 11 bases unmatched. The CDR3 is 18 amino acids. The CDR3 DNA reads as TGTGCCAGCAGCCTTCCTACCGGGACAGGGGCTAGCACAGATACGCAGTATTTT. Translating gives CASSLPTGTGASTDTQYF.

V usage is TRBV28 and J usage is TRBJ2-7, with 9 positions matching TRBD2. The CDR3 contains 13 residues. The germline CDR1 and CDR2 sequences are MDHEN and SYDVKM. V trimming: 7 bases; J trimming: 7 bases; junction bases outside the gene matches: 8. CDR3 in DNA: TGTGCCAGCAAAAAAGCGGGAGGAGGAGAGCAGTACTTC. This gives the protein CASKKAGGGEQYF.

The CDR3 region is CASSRGSRNYGYTF. The CDR3 coding sequence is TGTGCCAGCAGCCGGGGGTCGCGGAACTATGGCTACACCTTC. The V gene is TRBV7-2, the J gene TRBJ1-2, with D tentatively TRBD1 (5 bases). Germline lookup yields CDR1 SGHTA and CDR2 FQGNSA. Trimming stripped 5 bases from V and 2 bases from J, with 12 bases between. The CDR3 runs to 14 residues.

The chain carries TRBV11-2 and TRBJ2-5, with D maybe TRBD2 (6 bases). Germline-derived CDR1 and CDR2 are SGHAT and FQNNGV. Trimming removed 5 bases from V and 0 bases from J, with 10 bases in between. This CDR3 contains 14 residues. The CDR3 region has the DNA TGTGCCAGCAGCCCGGGACTTTACCAAGAGACCCAGTACTTC. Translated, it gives CASSPGLYQETQYF.

The CDR3 DNA reads TGTGCCAGCAGTCCACCCAGGGCTAGCGGTGAGCAGTTCTTC. It is translated as CASSPPRASGEQFF. The chain recombines TRBV28 with TRBJ2-1, with 7 nucleotides matching TRBD2. In germline, CDR1 is MDHEN, CDR2 SYDVKM. The CDR3 loop spans 14 amino acids. V lost 5 bases and J lost 9; bases outside the gene matches: 10.

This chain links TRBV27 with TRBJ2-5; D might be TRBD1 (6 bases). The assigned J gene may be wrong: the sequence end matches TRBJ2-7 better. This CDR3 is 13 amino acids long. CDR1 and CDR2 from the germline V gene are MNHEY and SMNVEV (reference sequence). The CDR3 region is CASSSGHTYEQYF. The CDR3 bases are TGTGCCAGCAGCTCGGGACATACATACGAGCAGTACTTC.

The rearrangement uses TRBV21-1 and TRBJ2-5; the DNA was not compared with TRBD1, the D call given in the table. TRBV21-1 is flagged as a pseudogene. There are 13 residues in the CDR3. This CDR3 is CASRDRGEETQYF. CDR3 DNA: TGTGCCAGCAGGGACAGGGGTGAAGAGACCCAGTACTTC.

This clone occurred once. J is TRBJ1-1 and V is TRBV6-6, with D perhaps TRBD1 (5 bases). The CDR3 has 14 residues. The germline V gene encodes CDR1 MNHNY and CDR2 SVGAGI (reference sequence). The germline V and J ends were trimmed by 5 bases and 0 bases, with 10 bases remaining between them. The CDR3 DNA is TGTGCCAGCAGTCCCCTGACAGTGAACACTGAAGCTTTCTTT. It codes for CASSPLTVNTEAFF.

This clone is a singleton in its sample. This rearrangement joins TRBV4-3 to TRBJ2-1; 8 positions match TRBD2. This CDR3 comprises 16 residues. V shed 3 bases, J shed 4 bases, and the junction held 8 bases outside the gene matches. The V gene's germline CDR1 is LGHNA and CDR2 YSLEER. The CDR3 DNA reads TGCGCCAGCAGCCACCCAGCGGGGGCGGGGTACAATGAGCAGTTCTTC. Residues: CASSHPAGAGYNEQFF.